The 9 T cell receptor beta chains reported below all come from one sample, sequenced in a study of OX40 agonist ivuxolimab in advanced cancers. Measured with immunoSEQ multiplex PCR; TCRdb has only the in-frame clones, and not every one. The sample has about 110,000 clones; 90% are singletons. Sample: CD4+ or CD8+ T cells sorted from blood, taken in a trial of the OX40 agonist ivuxolimab. The receptors were sampled from an adult with an advanced solid tumor such as melanoma, head and neck, liver or kidney cancer.

The chain uses TRBV7-6 and TRBJ2-3; TRBD1 might be the D (5 bases). V was cut by 6 bases and J by 2 bases, with 9 bases left in between. The CDR3 length is 13 residues. Germline CDR1 reads SGHVS; CDR2 reads FNYEAQ. The CDR3 loop is CASRPRDTDTQYF. The CDR3 nucleotides read TGTGCCAGCAGGCCCAGGGACACAGATACGCAGTATTTT. The variable domain in full, with the rest retrieved from reference TRBV7-6 and TRBJ2-3, is GAGVSQSPRYKVTKRGQDVALRCDPISGHVSLYWYRQALGQGPEFLTYFNYEAQQDKSGLPNDRFSAERPEGSISTLTIQRTEQRDSAMYRCASRPRDTDTQYFGPGTRLTVL.

This clone was counted only a few times. The chain has TRBV10-1 and TRBJ1-4, with 9 bases identical to TRBD1. The CDR3 totals 14 residues. The V segment lost 8 bases and the J segment 5 bases; nucleotides outside the gene matches: 6. The germline V gene has CDR1 WNHNN and CDR2 SYGVQD (reference sequence). The DNA for the CDR3 is TGCGCCAGCTCAGCCGGGACAGGGAATGAAAAACTGTTTTTT. Translating gives CASSAGTGNEKLFF.

V gene TRBV5-1 combines with J gene TRBJ2-2; TRBD1 aligns across 8 bases. The CDR3 totals 16 residues. Germline V CDR1 and CDR2: SGHRS, YFSETQ. The V segment lost 5 bases and the J segment 0 bases; nucleotides outside the gene matches: 6. The CDR3 nucleotides are TGCGCCAGCAGTTTGACAGGGGAATCGAACACCGGGGAGCTGTTTTTT. This gives the protein CASSLTGESNTGELFF.

This sequence joins TRBV7-2 and TRBJ2-2; TRBD2 aligns across 12 bases. Germline loops: CDR1 SGHTA, CDR2 FQGNSA. The V segment lost 5 bases and the J segment 5 bases; nucleotides outside the gene matches: 9. The CDR3 runs 17 residues. The CDR3 DNA reads TGTGCCAGCAGCCCGGAGGGACTAGCGGGCGTGACCGGGGAGCTGTTTTTT. The encoded protein is CASSPEGLAGVTGELFF.

Only one count was recorded for this clone. CDR3 bases: TGTGCCAGCAGTCCAGACAGGGGGCGCCTAGCTTTCTTT. Translating gives CASSPDRGRLAFF. The gene calls are TRBV6-5 and TRBJ1-1; TRBD1 aligns across 10 bases. V lost 5 bases to trimming and J lost 10 bases; unmatched junction nucleotides: 7. This CDR3 comprises 13 residues. Germline CDR1 and CDR2: MNHEY and SVGAGI.

The V gene is TRBV27, the J gene TRBJ2-3; D remains unclear. The ends were cut back, 7 bases at V and 8 bases at J, with 10 bases in the middle. CDR1 is MNHEY, CDR2 SMNVEV, per germline (reference sequence). This CDR3 is built from 11 residues. CDR3 region: CASIPDRTQYF. For the CDR3, the DNA is TGTGCCAGCATTCCAGACCGTACGCAGTATTTT.

V usage is TRBV7-2 and J usage is TRBJ2-1, with TRBD1 matching 12 bases. V was pared by 6 bases and J by 8 bases, with 17 bases of the junction left unmatched. The CDR3 is made up of 18 amino acids. Germline loops: CDR1 SGHTA, CDR2 FQGNSA. This CDR3 is CASSRRLPGQGARDEQFF. The CDR3 DNA is TGTGCCAGCAGTCGTCGACTACCGGGACAGGGGGCGCGAGATGAGCAGTTCTTC.

This chain links TRBV12-5 with TRBJ1-6, with 8 bases identical to TRBD1. This CDR3 spans 18 amino acids. V shed 1 base, J shed 7 bases, and the junction held 12 bases outside the gene matches. The V gene's germline CDR1 is LGHNT and CDR2 FRNRAP. CDR3 residues: CASGLAGTGTGANSPLHF. The CDR3 region has the DNA TGTGCTAGTGGTTTGGCTGGGACCGGGACAGGAGCGAATTCACCCCTCCACTTT. Full variable domain (rest looked up from reference TRBV12-5 and TRBJ1-6): DARVTQTPRHKVTEMGQEVTMRCQPILGHNTVFWYRQTMMQGLELLAYFRNRAPLDDSGMPKDRFSAEMPDATLATLKIQPSEPRDSAVYFCASGLAGTGTGANSPLHFGNGTRLTVT.

This clone was detected once. V and J are TRBV7-2 and TRBJ2-5; D remains ambiguous. The DNA end favors TRBJ2-7, so the J call may be wrong. The CDR3 runs 15 residues. CDR1 is SGHTA, CDR2 FQGNSA, per germline. This CDR3 reads CASSPYPDLAYEQYF. CDR3 coding DNA: TGTGCCAGCAGCCCCTACCCCGATTTAGCCTACGAGCAGTACTTC.